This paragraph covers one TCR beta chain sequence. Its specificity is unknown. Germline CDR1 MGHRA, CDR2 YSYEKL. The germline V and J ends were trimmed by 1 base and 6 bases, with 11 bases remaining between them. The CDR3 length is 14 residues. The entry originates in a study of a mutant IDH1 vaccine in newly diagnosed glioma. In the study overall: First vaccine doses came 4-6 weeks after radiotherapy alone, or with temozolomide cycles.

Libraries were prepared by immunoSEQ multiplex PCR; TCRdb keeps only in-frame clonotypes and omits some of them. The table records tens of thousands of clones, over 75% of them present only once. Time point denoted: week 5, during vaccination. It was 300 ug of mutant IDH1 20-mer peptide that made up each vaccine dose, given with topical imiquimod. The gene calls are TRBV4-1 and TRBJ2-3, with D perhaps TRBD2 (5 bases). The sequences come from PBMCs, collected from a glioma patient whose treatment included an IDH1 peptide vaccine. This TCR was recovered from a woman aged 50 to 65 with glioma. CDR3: CASSQVRRWDTQYF. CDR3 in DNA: TGCGCCAGCAGCCAAGTGCGGAGGTGGGATACGCAGTATTTT.